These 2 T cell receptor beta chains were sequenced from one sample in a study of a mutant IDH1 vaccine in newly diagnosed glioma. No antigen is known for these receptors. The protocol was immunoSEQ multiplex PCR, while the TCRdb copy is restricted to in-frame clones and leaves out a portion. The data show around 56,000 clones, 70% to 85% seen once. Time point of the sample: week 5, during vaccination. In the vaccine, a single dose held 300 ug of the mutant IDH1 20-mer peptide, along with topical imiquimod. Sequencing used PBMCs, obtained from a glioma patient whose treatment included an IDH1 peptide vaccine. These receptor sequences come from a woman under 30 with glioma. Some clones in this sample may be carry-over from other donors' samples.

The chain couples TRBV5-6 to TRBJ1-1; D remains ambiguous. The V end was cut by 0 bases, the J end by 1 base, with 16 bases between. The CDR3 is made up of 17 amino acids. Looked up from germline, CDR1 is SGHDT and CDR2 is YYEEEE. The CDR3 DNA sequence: TGTGCCAGCAGCTTGGACCTCACGTACTCCCGGAACACTGAAGCTTTCTTT. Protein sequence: CASSLDLTYSRNTEAFF.

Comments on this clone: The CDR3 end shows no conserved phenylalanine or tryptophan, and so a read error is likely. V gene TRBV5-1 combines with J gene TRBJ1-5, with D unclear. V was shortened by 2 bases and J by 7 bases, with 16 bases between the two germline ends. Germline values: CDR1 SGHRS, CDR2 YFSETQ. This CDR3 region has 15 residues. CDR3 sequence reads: CASSLSGKAGQPQHL. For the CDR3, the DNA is TGCGCCAGCAGCTTAAGTGGGAAAGCGGGACAGCCCCAGCATCTT.